This is a list of T cell receptor beta chains from one sample in a study of blood T cell repertoires in COVID-19. Some clones are missing from TCRdb's copy, which holds only in-frame ones; the method was immunoSEQ multiplex PCR. The top ten clones hold around 4% of a sample with tens of thousands of clones, roughly 94% of them seen once. Source material: peripheral blood. These TCRs come from a human donor with active COVID-19. The donor label of this sample is uncertain. Each CDR3 is given with its conserved first and last residue. Fields, in order: V gene, clone size, D gene, J gene, CDR3 protein, CDR3 DNA. D genes are given only for firm matches. For some rows the clone size is stated as once, few or many, or as a class when expanded; others skip it.

v_gene: TRBV24-1; abundance: few; d_gene: TRBD2; j_gene: TRBJ2-1; CDR3aa: CATGREAPGVEQFF; CDR3nt: TGTGCCACCGGCCGGGAGGCACCGGGGGTTGAGCAGTTCTTC
v_gene: TRBV19; abundance: NA; d_gene: NA; j_gene: TRBJ2-7; CDR3aa: CASSPATTTYEQYF; CDR3nt: TGTGCCAGTAGTCCTGCGACTACCACCTACGAGCAGTACTTC
v_gene: TRBV6-2/TRBV6-3; abundance: NA; d_gene: TRBD2; j_gene: TRBJ2-3; CDR3aa: CASSPGLAGGRTDTQYF; CDR3nt: TGTGCCAGCAGTCCGGGACTAGCGGGAGGACGCACAGATACGCAGTATTTT
v_gene: TRBV19; abundance: NA; d_gene: NA; j_gene: TRBJ2-7; CDR3aa: CASSSTRGYEQYF; CDR3nt: TGTGCCAGTAGTAGTACAAGGGGATACGAGCAGTACTTC
v_gene: TRBV28; abundance: NA; d_gene: NA; j_gene: TRBJ2-3; CDR3aa: CASRGGAVPDTQYF; CDR3nt: TGTGCCAGCAGGGGGGGGGCGGTGCCAGATACGCAGTATTTT
v_gene: TRBV21-1; abundance: NA; d_gene: NA; j_gene: TRBJ2-3; CDR3aa: CATGGDRASDTQYF; CDR3nt: TGTGCCACCGGCGGGGACAGGGCCTCAGATACGCAGTATTTT
v_gene: TRBV9; abundance: NA; d_gene: NA; j_gene: TRBJ2-1; CDR3aa: CASSARSGNEQFF; CDR3nt: TGTGCCAGCAGCGCCCGGAGTGGGAATGAGCAGTTCTTC
v_gene: TRBV10-3; abundance: NA; d_gene: NA; j_gene: TRBJ2-3; CDR3aa: CAIRGRVTDTQYF; CDR3nt: TGTGCCATCCGAGGGCGGGTCACAGATACGCAGTATTTT
v_gene: TRBV5-5; abundance: NA; d_gene: NA; j_gene: TRBJ1-2; CDR3aa: CASSLVTGDYGYTF; CDR3nt: TGTGCCAGCAGCTTGGTCACAGGAGATTATGGCTACACCTTC
v_gene: TRBV7-6; abundance: NA; d_gene: TRBD2; j_gene: TRBJ2-1; CDR3aa: CASSLRLAGGRNEQFF; CDR3nt: TGTGCCAGCAGCTTAAGACTAGCGGGAGGACGCAATGAGCAGTTCTTC
v_gene: TRBV15; abundance: NA; d_gene: NA; j_gene: TRBJ1-2; CDR3aa: CATSRDLTTRGYTF; CDR3nt: TGTGCCACCAGCAGAGATCTGACAACCCGGGGCTACACCTTC
v_gene: TRBV18; abundance: NA; d_gene: NA; j_gene: TRBJ2-1; CDR3aa: CASSPPGEDEQFF; CDR3nt: TGTGCCAGCTCACCACCGGGGGAGGATGAGCAGTTCTTC
v_gene: TRBV9; abundance: NA; d_gene: NA; j_gene: TRBJ2-5; CDR3aa: CASSLRQADTQYF; CDR3nt: TGTGCCAGCAGCCTCAGGCAGGCTGATACCCAGTACTTC
v_gene: TRBV6-5; abundance: NA; d_gene: TRBD1; j_gene: TRBJ2-1; CDR3aa: CASRDRGQRNEQFF; CDR3nt: TGTGCCAGCAGGGACAGGGGGCAGAGGAATGAGCAGTTCTTC
v_gene: TRBV5-5; abundance: NA; d_gene: NA; j_gene: TRBJ1-4; CDR3aa: CASSLQERHEKLFF; CDR3nt: TGTGCCAGCAGCTTGCAGGAACGACATGAAAAACTGTTTTTT
v_gene: TRBV19; abundance: NA; d_gene: TRBD1; j_gene: TRBJ1-2; CDR3aa: CASSPTGGGGYTF; CDR3nt: TGTGCCAGTAGTCCCACAGGGGGCGGTGGCTACACCTTC
v_gene: TRBV10-1; abundance: NA; d_gene: NA; j_gene: TRBJ2-2; CDR3aa: CASSESAAGELFF; CDR3nt: TGCGCCAGCAGTGAGTCGGCGGCCGGGGAGCTGTTTTTT
v_gene: TRBV7-8; abundance: NA; d_gene: NA; j_gene: TRBJ1-6; CDR3aa: CASSYQGSRNSPLHF; CDR3nt: TGTGCCAGCAGCTACCAGGGGTCCAGGAATTCACCCCTCCACTTT
v_gene: TRBV7-2; abundance: NA; d_gene: TRBD1; j_gene: TRBJ2-7; CDR3aa: CASSYRGEIREQYF; CDR3nt: TGTGCCAGCAGCTACAGGGGGGAGATCCGCGAGCAGTACTTC
v_gene: TRBV19; abundance: NA; d_gene: NA; j_gene: TRBJ1-5; CDR3aa: CASSIGGSGGQPQHF; CDR3nt: TGTGCCAGTAGTATAGGAGGGTCCGGTGGTCAGCCCCAGCATTTT
v_gene: TRBV5-4; abundance: NA; d_gene: TRBD1; j_gene: TRBJ1-3; CDR3aa: CASSETGGAGNTIYF; CDR3nt: TGTGCCAGCAGCGAGACAGGGGGCGCCGGAAACACCATATATTTT
v_gene: TRBV12-3/TRBV12-4; abundance: NA; d_gene: TRBD1; j_gene: TRBJ2-1; CDR3aa: CASRGDRDNEQFF; CDR3nt: TGTGCCAGCAGGGGGGACAGGGACAATGAGCAGTTCTTC
v_gene: TRBV6-5; abundance: NA; d_gene: TRBD1; j_gene: TRBJ2-1; CDR3aa: CASIRDRGRDEQFF; CDR3nt: TGTGCCAGCATTCGAGACAGGGGGCGCGATGAGCAGTTCTTC
v_gene: TRBV5-4; abundance: NA; d_gene: NA; j_gene: TRBJ2-1; CDR3aa: CASSRGSDRGVNEQFF; CDR3nt: TGTGCCAGCAGCCGGGGGTCTGATCGGGGTGTGAATGAGCAGTTCTTC
v_gene: TRBV4-1; abundance: NA; d_gene: NA; j_gene: TRBJ2-1; CDR3aa: CASSHFDRPNEQFF; CDR3nt: TGCGCCAGCAGCCATTTCGACAGACCCAATGAGCAGTTCTTC
v_gene: TRBV6-5; abundance: NA; d_gene: TRBD2; j_gene: TRBJ2-1; CDR3aa: CASSRGGGYNEQFF; CDR3nt: TGTGCCAGCAGCCGGGGGGGCGGATACAATGAGCAGTTCTTC
v_gene: TRBV6-5; abundance: NA; d_gene: TRBD2; j_gene: TRBJ2-1; CDR3aa: CASARGGSYNEQFF; CDR3nt: TGTGCCAGTGCACGGGGGGGCTCCTACAATGAGCAGTTCTTC
v_gene: TRBV3-1/TRBV3-2; abundance: NA; d_gene: TRBD2; j_gene: TRBJ2-7; CDR3aa: CASSQGTSGRLYEQYF; CDR3nt: TGTGCCAGCAGCCAGGGGACTAGCGGGAGGCTCTACGAGCAGTACTTC
v_gene: TRBV6-6; abundance: NA; d_gene: TRBD1; j_gene: TRBJ1-5; CDR3aa: CASSYGGTDSNQPQHF; CDR3nt: TGTGCCAGCAGTTACGGGGGGACAGACAGCAATCAGCCCCAGCATTTT
v_gene: TRBV19; abundance: NA; d_gene: TRBD1; j_gene: TRBJ2-2; CDR3aa: CASSTTGAGELFF; CDR3nt: TGTGCCAGTAGTACGACAGGGGCCGGGGAGCTGTTTTTT
v_gene: TRBV6-5; abundance: NA; d_gene: TRBD1; j_gene: TRBJ2-7; CDR3aa: CASSYSGTGDYEQYF; CDR3nt: TGTGCCAGCAGTTATAGTGGGACAGGGGACTACGAGCAGTACTTC
v_gene: TRBV7-2; abundance: NA; d_gene: TRBD2; j_gene: TRBJ2-3; CDR3aa: CASSLPTSGVDTQYF; CDR3nt: TGTGCCAGCAGCTTACCGACTAGCGGGGTAGATACGCAGTATTTT
v_gene: TRBV14; abundance: few; d_gene: TRBD1; j_gene: TRBJ1-1; CDR3aa: CASGDRLMNTEAFF; CDR3nt: TGTGCCAGCGGGGACAGACTCATGAACACTGAAGCTTTCTTT
v_gene: TRBV5-6; abundance: NA; d_gene: NA; j_gene: TRBJ2-1; CDR3aa: CASTSYNEQFF; CDR3nt: TGTGCCAGCACCAGCTACAATGAGCAGTTCTTC
v_gene: TRBV11-3; abundance: NA; d_gene: NA; j_gene: TRBJ2-7; CDR3aa: CASSRRGRSYEQYF; CDR3nt: TGTGCCAGCAGCCGCAGGGGGAGGTCCTACGAGCAGTACTTC
v_gene: TRBV6-5; abundance: NA; d_gene: NA; j_gene: TRBJ1-4; CDR3aa: CASSTTSGEKLFF; CDR3nt: TGTGCCAGCAGCACTACTTCGGGTGAAAAACTGTTTTTT
v_gene: TRBV6-1; abundance: NA; d_gene: NA; j_gene: TRBJ2-2; CDR3aa: CASSEASGVNTGELFF; CDR3nt: TGTGCCAGCAGTGAAGCTTCGGGGGTGAACACCGGGGAGCTGTTTTTT
v_gene: TRBV5-1; abundance: NA; d_gene: NA; j_gene: TRBJ2-1; CDR3aa: CASSLSVARASYNEQFF; CDR3nt: TGCGCCAGCAGCCTGAGCGTAGCGCGGGCGTCCTACAATGAGCAGTTCTTC
v_gene: TRBV5-5; abundance: NA; d_gene: NA; j_gene: TRBJ1-6; CDR3aa: CASKDLGGNNSPLHF; CDR3nt: TGTGCCAGCAAGGACCTCGGGGGAAATAATTCACCCCTCCACTTT
v_gene: TRBV7-2; abundance: NA; d_gene: TRBD2; j_gene: TRBJ2-3; CDR3aa: CASSDRLAGSDTQYF; CDR3nt: TGTGCCAGCAGCGACCGACTAGCGGGATCTGATACGCAGTATTTT
v_gene: TRBV7-8; abundance: NA; d_gene: TRBD2; j_gene: TRBJ2-7; CDR3aa: CASSLSPLRGRAGWEQYF; CDR3nt: TGTGCCAGCAGCTTATCCCCGCTTCGGGGGAGGGCCGGGTGGGAGCAGTACTTC
v_gene: TRBV18; abundance: medium-sized; d_gene: TRBD1; j_gene: TRBJ1-2; CDR3aa: CASSPLGQAPDGYTF; CDR3nt: TGTGCCAGCTCACCACTCGGACAGGCCCCCGATGGCTACACCTTC
v_gene: TRBV7-9; abundance: medium-sized; d_gene: NA; j_gene: TRBJ2-1; CDR3aa: CASLAEEQFF; CDR3nt: TGTGCCAGCTTAGCGGAGGAGCAGTTCTTC
v_gene: TRBV28; abundance: NA; d_gene: NA; j_gene: TRBJ2-7; CDR3aa: CASSFGQRYEQYF; CDR3nt: TGTGCCAGCAGTTTTGGACAGAGATACGAGCAGTACTTC
v_gene: TRBV7-9; abundance: NA; d_gene: TRBD2; j_gene: TRBJ2-1; CDR3aa: CASSPGLAVINYNEQFF; CDR3nt: TGTGCCAGCAGCCCCGGACTAGCGGTTATCAACTACAATGAGCAGTTCTTC
v_gene: TRBV11-3; abundance: NA; d_gene: TRBD1; j_gene: TRBJ2-5; CDR3aa: CASSLDLYDRGLETQYF; CDR3nt: TGTGCCAGCAGCTTAGATCTATATGACAGGGGGCTCGAGACCCAGTACTTC
v_gene: TRBV11-2; abundance: NA; d_gene: NA; j_gene: TRBJ1-1; CDR3aa: CASSLTGGMNTEAFF; CDR3nt: TGTGCCAGCAGCTTAACGGGGGGAATGAACACTGAAGCTTTCTTT
v_gene: TRBV18; abundance: NA; d_gene: NA; j_gene: TRBJ1-5; CDR3aa: CASSPQDSPNQPQHF; CDR3nt: TGTGCCAGCTCACCACAGGACTCCCCAAATCAGCCCCAGCATTTT
v_gene: TRBV28; abundance: NA; d_gene: NA; j_gene: TRBJ2-7; CDR3aa: CASSSGTYTYEQYF; CDR3nt: TGTGCCAGCAGTTCCGGGACTTATACCTACGAGCAGTACTTC
v_gene: TRBV7-9; abundance: NA; d_gene: TRBD2; j_gene: TRBJ2-7; CDR3aa: CASSSPGLAGVEQYF; CDR3nt: TGTGCCAGCAGCTCGCCGGGACTAGCGGGCGTCGAGCAGTACTTC
v_gene: TRBV6-5; abundance: NA; d_gene: TRBD1; j_gene: TRBJ1-3; CDR3aa: CASRTGLFGNTIYF; CDR3nt: TGTGCCAGCAGGACAGGGCTTTTTGGAAACACCATATATTTT
v_gene: TRBV28; abundance: NA; d_gene: TRBD1; j_gene: TRBJ2-7; CDR3aa: CASSYPLRTGSYEQYF; CDR3nt: TGTGCCAGCAGTTACCCCCTTAGGACAGGGTCCTACGAGCAGTACTTC
v_gene: TRBV7-9; abundance: NA; d_gene: NA; j_gene: TRBJ2-7; CDR3aa: CASTNPGTTQYEQYF; CDR3nt: TGTGCCAGCACCAACCCCGGGACAACCCAATACGAGCAGTACTTC
v_gene: TRBV5-6; abundance: NA; d_gene: TRBD1; j_gene: TRBJ1-1; CDR3aa: CASSWSDRGNTEAFF; CDR3nt: TGTGCCAGCAGCTGGAGTGACAGGGGGAACACTGAAGCTTTCTTT